A selection of T cell receptor beta chains follows, all from one sample in a study of blood T cell repertoires in COVID-19. Generated by immunoSEQ multiplex PCR, the TCRdb table keeps only in-frame clones and is missing some. Counted here are almost 250,000 clones, approximately 85% occurring once; the ten biggest clones make up 9.1%. The sample comprised PBMCs or T cells enriched from blood (not recorded which). The receptors stem from a woman in her 50s with acute COVID-19. Each CDR3 is given without its conserved first and last residue. Each record gives: J gene, V gene, CDR3 protein.

TRBJ1-2 | TRBV19 | ATSWGQGSYGYT
TRBJ1-1 | TRBV12-3/TRBV12-4 | ASTYGMNTEAF
TRBJ2-7 | TRBV3-1/TRBV3-2 | ASSQALAGNYEQY
TRBJ2-2 | TRBV4-2 | ASRNGRDINTGELF
TRBJ1-2 | TRBV11-2 | ASSLGGDYGYT
TRBJ1-2 | TRBV5-4 | ASSRDSNYGYT
TRBJ1-2 | TRBV10-3 | AISDGRGNYGYT
TRBJ1-5 | TRBV2 | ASRTGDFNQPQH
TRBJ2-1 | TRBV7-8 | ASSLRLAGAQHNEQF
TRBJ2-7 | TRBV7-3 | ASSSDREYYEQY
TRBJ1-5 | TRBV7-8 | ASSLYTGGGNSNQPQH
TRBJ1-6 | TRBV30 | AWASSYNSPLH
TRBJ2-5 | TRBV2 | ARGGPETQY
TRBJ2-5 | TRBV5-1 | ASSLAGGGETQY
TRBJ2-1 | TRBV12-5 | ASGGLRGEQF
TRBJ1-2 | TRBV19 | ASSMTGVYGYT
TRBJ2-7 | TRBV28 | ASSLRYEQY
TRBJ1-1 | TRBV7-9 | ASSMDRASEAF
TRBJ2-1 | TRBV6-2/TRBV6-3 | ASSYGIDLWAGF
TRBJ1-2 | TRBV5-5 | ASRAQGQDYGYT
TRBJ1-5 | TRBV5-5 | ASSSRGGVDQPQH
TRBJ1-2 | TRBV5-1 | ASSSTGGNYGYT
TRBJ2-3 | TRBV19 | ASRGRNTDTQY
TRBJ2-5 | TRBV4-3 | ASSPGLAGGYQETQY
TRBJ2-1 | TRBV9 | ASSAFLSGVYNEQF
TRBJ2-1 | TRBV24-1 | ATSDSDSSSYNEQF
TRBJ2-7 | TRBV7-2 | ASSVRDSAYEQY
TRBJ2-3 | TRBV6-5 | ASSRGRDTQY
TRBJ2-5 | TRBV6-5 | ASIGQGLETQY
TRBJ2-3 | TRBV19 | ASSMGANTQY
TRBJ1-1 | TRBV6-5 | ASSREGGRGTEAF
TRBJ2-1 | TRBV6-5 | ASSLTGGPHNEQF
TRBJ2-7 | TRBV5-4 | ASSSPGQGFYEQY
TRBJ2-2 | TRBV7-3 | ASRPAGRDTGELF
TRBJ1-6 | TRBV13 | ASSLPGHPPLH
TRBJ1-4 | TRBV10-2 | ASSGGRQGMTNEKLF
TRBJ1-2 | TRBV4-1 | ASSQDFNRVDYGYT
TRBJ1-2 | TRBV6-5 | ASSSGVSGGYT
TRBJ1-2 | TRBV9 | ASSGGTGNGYT
TRBJ1-4 | TRBV5-1 | ASSLGQIDEKLF
TRBJ2-3 | TRBV7-9 | ASRTQLAEGTDTQY
TRBJ1-1 | TRBV6-5 | ASRSGHLNTEAF
TRBJ2-2 | TRBV5-1 | ASSSGQGARGELF
TRBJ1-5 | TRBV24-1 | ATSEILGGVHNQPQH
TRBJ1-4 | TRBV27 | ASSLFVPQGDEKLF
TRBJ1-2 | TRBV19 | ASSARDFDYGYT
TRBJ1-1 | TRBV7-2 | ASTRDRGLTEAF
TRBJ1-3 | TRBV12-3/TRBV12-4 | ASSPGGNTIY